The clone carrying this T cell receptor (beta chain) was detected many times. Antigen: not known. The record originates from a study of early T cells in non-severe SARS-CoV-2 infection. Study in general: Sequencing input comprised bulk RNA from unsorted whole blood; chain pairing was not available. Overall study findings and caveats: Clonotype matching in VDJdb favored anti-spike CD8 responses and did not capture private and CD4 specificities.

The length of the CDR3 is 16 residues. Germline CDR1 SGHRS, CDR2 YFSETQ. The V end lost 2 bases, the J end lost 6 bases, and 18 bases lay between the germline ends. The TCR library protocol was used to attach unique molecular identifiers. These identifiers were attached to individual cDNA molecules. TCRdb itself ran the 5' RACE reads through MiXCR, one entry per CDR3 protein. The sample records just under 85,000 distinct CDR3 sequences, 8.5% to 12% being singletons. This clonotype was sampled from an adult who was a healthcare worker with PCR-confirmed SARS-CoV-2 infection or an uninfected control (not recorded which). This chain joins TRBV5-1 and TRBJ2-1; tentatively, D is TRBD1 (5 bases). This specimen consisted of whole blood, obtained at baseline. For the CDR3, the DNA is TGCGCCAGCAGCTTTGGACAAATTCGGACATCCAATGAGCAGTTCTTC. Amino acid sequence: CASSFGQIRTSNEQFF.